This paragraph reports one TCR beta chain. These data originate in a study of Ad26.COV2.S vaccination and SARS-CoV-2 variants. Study details: Recipients of Ad26.COV2.S got it intramuscularly, once or twice 56 days apart.

Per germline, CDR1 LNHDA and CDR2 SQIVND (reference sequence). The CDR3 consists of 13 residues. V gave up 10 bases and J gave up 3 bases, with 13 bases separating them. Some clones are missing from TCRdb's copy, which holds only in-frame ones; the method was immunoSEQ multiplex PCR. The sample lists more than 300,000 clones; approximately 86% were seen once. Stated treatment: about 20 received Ad26.COV2.S at low or high dose, single or two shots; 5 received placebo; per-sample allocation not given. Sampling was performed 63 days after the first vaccine or placebo injection. The source of this sequence is a person aged 18-60 years who received the Ad26.COV2.S COVID-19 vaccine or a placebo. The chain has TRBV19 and TRBJ1-5, with D perhaps matching TRBD1 (6 bases). This material consisted of peripheral blood, taken in a trial of Ad26.COV2.S vaccine versus placebo. The CDR3 sequence: CATEDSYNQPQHF. CDR3 nucleotides: TGTGCCACCGAGGACAGCTACAATCAGCCCCAGCATTTT.